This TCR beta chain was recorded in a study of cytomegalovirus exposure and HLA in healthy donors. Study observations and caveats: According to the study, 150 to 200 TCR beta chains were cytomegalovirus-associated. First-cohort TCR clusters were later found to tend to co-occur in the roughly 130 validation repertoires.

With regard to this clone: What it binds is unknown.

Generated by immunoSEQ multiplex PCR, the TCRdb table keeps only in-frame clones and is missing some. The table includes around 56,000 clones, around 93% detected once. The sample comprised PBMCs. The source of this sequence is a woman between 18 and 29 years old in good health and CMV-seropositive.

The CDR3 region has the DNA TGCGCCAGCAAACAAGAGGGGACAGGGGTCGCGGCCGGGGAGCTGTTTTTT. Its protein product is CASKQEGTGVAAGELFF. The V and J genes are TRBV4-1 and TRBJ2-2; 10 bases agree with TRBD1. Looked up from germline, CDR1 is MGHRA and CDR2 is YSYEKL. The length of the CDR3 is 17 residues. Trimming at V came to 7 bases and at J to 6 bases, leaving 14 bases not matched to a gene.